This T cell receptor beta chain was sequenced for a study of beta chain features in type 1 diabetes. The investigators reverse transcribed all of the isolated RNA, so they sequenced expressed TCRB transcripts. The repertoire was sequenced with immunoSEQ multiplex PCR; TCRdb's copy has only in-frame clones and lacks some. The table has 500,000 to 700,000 clones, around 15% seen once. This clone was counted only a few times. Sorting gave populations that all exceeded 98% purity. The CDR3 loop spans 17 amino acids. Trimming took 2 bases from V and 2 from J, leaving 19 bases between them. This TCR was recovered from a man aged 18 to 30 in good health. The chain has TRBV23-1 and TRBJ2-7, with D tentatively TRBD1 (6 bases). TRBV23-1 is reported as an ORF; its role is uncertain. The sample comprised naive CD4+ T cells from blood. The CDR3 sequence: CASSQPPDGDRTYEQYF. For the CDR3, the DNA is TGCGCCAGCAGTCAACCCCCGGACGGAGACAGGACCTACGAGCAGTACTTC.